This T cell receptor (beta chain) was recorded in a study of spatial heterogeneity in lung cancer. Notes on the study in general: Among tumor T cells, estimated coverage was around 7% for alpha chains and around 13% for beta chains. Expanded alpha and beta TCR counts within tumors tracked tumor mutation counts.

Germline V gene lookup returns CDR1 MNHEY and CDR2 SMNVEV (reference sequence). Trimming removed 7 bases from V and 6 bases from J; junction bases left unmatched: 11. The CDR3 length is 15 residues. This clonotype is termed medium-sized (0.01 to 0.1%). Its antigen is still unknown. Time point here: sample taken at primary tumor resection. TCRs were sequenced from unsorted whole RNA of tumor, nontumor lung or PBMC. MiXCR, applied by TCRdb to the 5' RACE reads, yields one record per CDR3 protein. In the table there are approximately 9,000 distinct CDR3 sequences, roughly 4.5% of which are singletons. The chain uses TRBV27 and TRBJ2-7; TRBD2 agrees at 11 bases. Sequenced here: lung tumor tissue, sampled at surgery. The clonotype originates from a female donor with early-stage non-small cell lung cancer. CDR3 region: CASKTSGTLGSEQYF. CDR3 sequence (DNA): TGTGCCAGCAAGACTAGCGGGACCCTGGGAAGCGAGCAGTACTTC.